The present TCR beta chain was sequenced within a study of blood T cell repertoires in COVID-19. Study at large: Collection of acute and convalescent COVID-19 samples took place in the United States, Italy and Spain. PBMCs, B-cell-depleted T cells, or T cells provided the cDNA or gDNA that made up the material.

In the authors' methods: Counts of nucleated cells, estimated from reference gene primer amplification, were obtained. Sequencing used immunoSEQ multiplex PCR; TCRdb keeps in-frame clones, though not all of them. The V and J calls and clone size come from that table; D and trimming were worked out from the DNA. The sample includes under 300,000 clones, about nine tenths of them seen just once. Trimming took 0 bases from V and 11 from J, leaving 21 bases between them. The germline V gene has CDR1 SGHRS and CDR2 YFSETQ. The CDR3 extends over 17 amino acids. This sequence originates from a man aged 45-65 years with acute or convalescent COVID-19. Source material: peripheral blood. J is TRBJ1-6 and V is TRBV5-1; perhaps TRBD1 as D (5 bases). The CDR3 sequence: CASSLGRLGQGGPPLHF. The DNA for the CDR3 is TGCGCCAGCAGCTTGGGTCGTCTGGGGCAGGGAGGTCCACCCCTCCACTTT. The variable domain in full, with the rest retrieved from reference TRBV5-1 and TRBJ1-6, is KAGVTQTPRYLIKTRGQQVTLSCSPISGHRSVSWYQQTPGQGLQFLFEYFSETQRNKGNFPGRFSGRQFSNSRSEMNVSTLELGDSALYLCASSLGRLGQGGPPLHFGNGTRLTVT.